The TCR beta chain described here comes from a study of shared clonotypes between healthy human individuals (TCRdb year 2020). A note on the overall study: The cohort included a few men and a couple of women between 18 and 49 years of age. For each donor, three plates each were used for CD4 naive and CD4 memory, two plates were used for CD8 naive, and one plate was used for CD8 memory. Blood TCR repertoires of five healthy adults were deeply sequenced to estimate repertoire size and the extent of clonotype sharing between individuals. To increase sequencing depth and limit assay-specific biases, different laboratories used diverse techniques to prepare libraries and sequence TCR repertoires. Leukapheresis yielded between about 0.8 and 9.5 billion PBMCs per donor.

Healthy HIV-negative adults with no recently reported acute infections or vaccinations were included as donors. Only Caucasian adults living in Nashville, Tennessee, USA were represented among the donors. CD4+ T cells were enriched by magnetic negative selection; naive cells were then positively selected on CD45RA, and the negative fraction formed the memory subset. Blood was collected by leukapheresis, and PBMCs were isolated by Ficoll-Histopaque density gradient centrifugation and then cryopreserved in liquid nitrogen vapor phase. Analytical flow cytometry was used to check the purity and quantity of each magnetically sorted T cell population. Genomic DNA was isolated from every sorted fraction and measured by UV absorbance on a Nanodrop 2000c. Note on this clone: Its antigen is still unknown. No much larger clone exists at a distance of one base, and base qualities are not known.

General conclusions and limits of the study: Clonotypes shared by all four sorted-subset donors showed higher generation probabilities than non-shared clonotypes. Rarefaction of sorted-subset datasets indicated incomplete sequencing despite the large sequencing depth. Naive subsets generally had larger estimated clonotype richness than memory subsets. When a handful of donors were compared, the shared fraction of clonotypes was roughly 4.8% for naive CD4, around 3.6% for naive CD8, about 2.4% for memory CD4, and under 0.5% for memory CD8. Sampling was restricted to blood, and TCR repertoires in tissues likely differ from the TCR repertoires found in blood. Pairwise subsampling indicated that sequencing depth was expected to affect the degree of clonotype sharing among donors. The genetic and exposure-history diversity represented was limited by the small number of donors.

Using the deep immunoSEQ assay, TCR CDR3 regions were amplified from genomic DNA by multiplex PCR. For each cell subset, the extracted genomic DNA was distributed evenly across all wells of several immunoSEQ 96-well plates, and each plate served as one replicate. For sorted subsets, each replicate PCR was loaded with around 220 ng genomic DNA, equivalent to about 30,000 T cell genomes. Purified libraries were quantified with a Qubit 3.0 fluorometer, sized on a Bioanalyzer 2100, and re-quantified with the KAPA Library Quantification kit. Every immunoSEQ 96-well plate was sequenced on a dedicated single-read 150-cycle Illumina NextSeq 550 flow cell. Per the source publication's procedure: Because only junctional sequences without quality scores were contained in the immunoSEQ output, filtering matching that applied to full-length reads could not be performed. Sequences were annotated with PyIR, a Python wrapper for IgBLAST v1.9, using IMGT germline references to assign V/J genes and CDR3. Any read was removed if the V/J assignment was weak (E-value above 1e-6), the CDR3 was missing, or the read contained stop codons, out-of-frame junctions, or ambiguous translated residues. V3J clonotypes were defined as sequences sharing an identical inferred V gene, J gene, and CDR3 amino acid sequence. The percentage overlap between two repertoires was calculated by dividing the number of shared unique clonotypes by the size of the smaller repertoire. Richness of each repertoire was evaluated using RTK rarefaction, the Chao1 estimator, and Recon v2.1 estimates of unobserved clonotypes. For all TCRbeta clonotypes obtained by the gDNA method from several donors, generation probabilities were computed with OLGA. Here the immuneACCESS table is served through TCRdb, limited to in-frame sequences with V and J called. Missing clones are a known gap in these copies; in checked studies unresolved V genes cover under half, and the rest lacks a known reason. The V and J calls and clone size come from that table; D and trimming were worked out from the DNA. Present in this sample are a few million clones, roughly 93% of which were seen just once. The ten largest clones take up 0.39% of the sample.

This clonotype was obtained from a young man in good health. Some clones in this sample may be carry-over from other donors' samples. Sequencing was done on a sample of naive CD4+ T cells from PBMCs. According to the study, the label for this sample's cell subset or site signals: CD45RA+ positively selected.

The DNA reads TGTGCCAGCAGCTTATTAGGGGTCCCCGCCGATGGTACGCAGTATTTT. It translates as CASSLLGVPADGTQYF. The rearrangement combines TRBV7-3 with TRBJ2-3; matching of 5 bases hints at TRBD1 as the D gene. V drops 2 bases and J drops 8 bases, leaving 20 bases in between. Spanning cysteine to phenylalanine, the CDR3 consists of 16 amino acids. Just CDR3 DNA is preserved here, 48 bases in frame from base 1. CDR1 and CDR2 are read off the germline V gene as SGHTA and FQGTGA.